This TCR beta chain was obtained from a study of tumor and adjacent non-tumor tissue in lung cancer. TCRbeta libraries were built with three rounds of nested PCR, modified from ARM-PCR. Each CDR3 protein gets one entry after TCRdb re-called the multiplex PCR reads with MiXCR. The table lists approximately 110,000 distinct CDR3 sequences, roughly 80% of them singletons. No cell sorting was done before RNA was extracted from the tissue. Regarding this clonotype: Since the CDR3 does not end with the conserved phenylalanine or tryptophan, this likely comes from a read error.

The V gene end was trimmed by 7 bases and the J gene end by 8 bases; junction bases not matched to a gene: 19. This CDR3 contains 18 residues. The sample taken for sequencing was lung tumor tissue. The V call is TRBV12-3 or TRBV12-4, the J call TRBJ2-6; TRBD1 matches at 8 bases. This TCR was recovered from a woman aged 60-75 years with non-small cell lung cancer. The CDR3 sequence: CASTPNTGGSTWTNVLTY. DNA for the CDR3: TGTGCCAGCACCCCTAATACAGGGGGATCTACTTGGACCAACGTCCTGACTTAC.